These T cell receptor beta chains were read from a single sample in a study of blood T cells in healthy people across ages. TCRdb passed the 5' RACE reads through MiXCR, listing each CDR3 protein once. The sample includes hundreds of thousands of distinct CDR3 sequences, roughly 64% of them seen just once. Source material: blood. All receptors derive from a man younger than 40 in good health. CDR3s include the opening cysteine and the closing phenylalanine or tryptophan. D genes are given only for firm matches. Size tells how often a clone was seen (once, few, many) or the class of an expanded clone, and some rows leave it out.

CDR3,DNA,V,size,D,J
CASSQVGEQYF,TGTGCCAGCAGCCAAGTGGGGGAGCAGTACTTC,TRBV6-2/TRBV6-3,.,.,TRBJ2-7
CSVEDQWDAEAFF,TGCAGCGTTGAAGATCAGTGGGACGCTGAAGCTTTCTTT,TRBV29-1,.,.,TRBJ1-1
CASNQGQGAYEQYF,TGCGCTAGCAACCAGGGACAGGGGGCTTACGAGCAGTACTTC,TRBV10-2,.,TRBD1,TRBJ2-7
CASSYSTGPMDNYGYTF,TGTGCCAGCAGTTACTCGACAGGACCCATGGACAACTATGGCTACACCTTC,TRBV6-5,few,.,TRBJ1-2
CATSMQRAGAGYEQYF,TGTGCCACCAGCATGCAGAGAGCAGGGGCGGGCTACGAGCAGTACTTC,TRBV15,few,.,TRBJ2-7
CASSQDLLAGELEQFF,TGCGCCAGCAGCCAAGATCTACTAGCGGGAGAACTTGAGCAGTTCTTC,TRBV4-3,.,TRBD2,TRBJ2-1
CASSFIPVASGLWETQYF,TGTGCCAGCAGTTTCATCCCGGTTGCTAGCGGGCTGTGGGAGACCCAGTACTTC,TRBV27,.,TRBD2,TRBJ2-5
CSVGLLDEQYF,TGCAGCGTTGGCCTATTGGACGAGCAGTACTTC,TRBV29-1,.,.,TRBJ2-7
CASSLAIIDTQYF,TGTGCCAGCAGCTTAGCTATTATTGATACGCAGTATTTT,TRBV7-9,few,.,TRBJ2-3
CASSKVVPCEQFF,TGTGCCAGCAGCAAAGTAGTCCCCTGTGAGCAGTTCTTC,TRBV21-1,.,.,TRBJ2-1
CASSPAGAGTVYNEQFF,TGTGCTAGCAGCCCAGCGGGGGCCGGGACAGTCTACAATGAGCAGTTCTTC,TRBV7-7,.,.,TRBJ2-1
CSASGQLETQYF,TGCAGTGCTAGCGGCCAGCTAGAGACCCAGTACTTC,TRBV20-1,once,.,TRBJ2-5
CSASDLQGPYARLELLQETQYF,TGCAGTGCTAGCGACTTACAGGGACCTTATGCCCGTCTGGAGTTGCTTCAAGAGACCCAGTACTTC,TRBV20-1,few,.,TRBJ2-5
CASSGIAQETQYF,TGTGCCAGCAGTGGGATAGCGCAAGAGACCCAGTACTTC,TRBV28,few,.,TRBJ2-5
CASSYRTGPTDTQYF,TGTGCCAGCAGTTACCGTACAGGGCCCACAGATACGCAGTATTTT,TRBV6-5,.,.,TRBJ2-3
CSVKRGTSGGGNEQFF,TGCAGTGTCAAGAGGGGGACTAGCGGGGGGGGCAATGAGCAGTTCTTC,TRBV20-1,once,TRBD2,TRBJ2-1
CASSLVAGDPYNEQFF,TGTGCCAGCAGTTTGGTCGCGGGAGACCCCTACAATGAGCAGTTCTTC,TRBV27,.,TRBD2,TRBJ2-1
CASSRWASGGEDEQFF,TGTGCCAGCAGCCGATGGGCTAGCGGGGGTGAGGATGAGCAGTTCTTC,TRBV7-2,many,TRBD2,TRBJ2-1
CASSVYQGSVSETQYF,TGTGCCAGCAGTGTTTATCAGGGAAGCGTTTCAGAGACCCAGTACTTC,TRBV25-1,.,.,TRBJ2-5
CASRQDRGHGYTF,TGTGCCAGCAGGCAGGACAGGGGTCATGGCTACACCTTC,TRBV3-1,.,TRBD1,TRBJ1-2
CASSLGVSRAPGGETQYF,TGTGCCAGCAGTTTAGGGGTCTCCCGGGCCCCCGGGGGTGAGACCCAGTACTTC,TRBV28,once,.,TRBJ2-5